Shown below are 16 T cell receptor beta chains from a single sample sequenced in a study of control samples from healthy donors and cancer patients. Measured with immunoSEQ multiplex PCR; TCRdb has only the in-frame clones, and not every one. Among some 150,000 clones listed, about 93% were seen once. Sample: blood. The origin of the receptors is a man between 45 and 60 years old in good health.

The chain has TRBV24-1 and TRBJ2-2; 7 bases agree with TRBD1. The V gene's germline CDR1 is KGHDR and CDR2 SFDVKD. CDR3 length: 15 amino acids. The V gene end was trimmed by 4 bases and the J gene end by 6 bases; junction bases not matched to a gene: 7. DNA for the CDR3: TGTGCCACCAGTGAAGGGGACAGCAGGGCCGGGGAGCTGTTTTTT. Amino acids: CATSEGDSRAGELFF.

The sample holds one count of this clone. The V gene is TRBV25-1, the J gene TRBJ2-2, with D possibly matching TRBD1 (6 bases). Germline CDR1 reads MGHDK; CDR2 reads SYGVNS. This CDR3 has 15 amino acids. The V gene lost 8 bases and the J gene lost 6 bases, with 19 bases spanning the gap. CDR3 sequence reads: CASLPPQGFPGELFF. CDR3 DNA: TGTGCCAGCCTACCTCCACAGGGTTTCCCCGGGGAGCTGTTTTTT.

This clone showed up just once. The chain combines TRBV5-4 with TRBJ2-7; no firm D call. Per the germline V gene, CDR1 is SGHNT and CDR2 is YYREEE (reference sequence). The CDR3 length is 13 residues. V was shortened by 0 bases and J by 4 bases, with 8 bases between the two germline ends. The CDR3 coding sequence is TGTGCCAGCAGCTTGGAAATGGTTTACGAGCAGTACTTC. Its translation: CASSLEMVYEQYF. Based on the CDR3 plus reference TRBV5-4 and TRBJ2-7, the full variable domain is ETGVTQSPTHLIKTRGQQVTLRCSSQSGHNTVSWYQQALGQGPQFIFQYYREEENGRGNFPPRFSGLQFPNYSSELNVNALELDDSALYLCASSLEMVYEQYFGPGTRLTVT.

The V and J genes are TRBV2 and TRBJ2-1; TRBD2 agrees at 16 bases. V gave up 6 bases and J gave up 9 bases; unmatched junction bases: 8. The CDR3 spans 16 residues. Germline lookup yields CDR1 SNHLY and CDR2 FYNNEI. This CDR3 is CASSLGLAGGESEQFF. In DNA, the CDR3 is TGTGCCAGCAGCTTGGGACTAGCGGGAGGGGAAAGTGAGCAGTTCTTC.

The gene calls are TRBV28 and TRBJ1-2; perhaps TRBD1 as D (5 bases). Trimming cost V 9 bases and J 7 bases, with 12 bases left between them. The CDR3 covers 11 residues. The germline V gene encodes CDR1 MDHEN and CDR2 SYDVKM. The CDR3 nucleotides read TGTGCCAGTTTGGGGGAGATTGGCTACACCTTC. It codes for CASLGEIGYTF.

This clone was found once. This chain connects TRBV5-5 to TRBJ2-7, with no clear D. The germline gives CDR1 SGHKS, CDR2 YYEKEE (reference sequence). The CDR3 loop spans 17 amino acids. With 3 bases removed from V and 3 bases from J, the gap between germline ends came to 22 bases. The CDR3 here is CASSSFGPALTGYEQYF. Here the CDR3 DNA reads TGTGCCAGCAGCTCCTTTGGACCGGCCTTAACGGGCTACGAGCAGTACTTC.

Only one count was recorded for this clone. The V call is TRBV19, the J call TRBJ1-3, with D unclear. The CDR3 totals 11 residues. The V end was cut by 7 bases, the J end by 7 bases, with 8 bases between. CDR1 and CDR2 from the germline V gene are LNHDA and SQIVND (reference sequence). Written as DNA, the CDR3 is TGTGCCAGTACTTATTGGAACACCATATATTTT. This translates into CASTYWNTIYF.

The rearrangement joins TRBV5-6 to TRBJ2-2, with D hard to call. The CDR3 loop spans 14 amino acids. Between the trimmed V and J ends, which lost 1 base and 0 bases, there was a span of 4 bases. Germline CDR1 reads SGHDT; CDR2 reads YYEEEE. As DNA, the CDR3 is TGTGCCAGCAGCTTGCGAACGAACACCGGGGAGCTGTTTTTT. It translates to CASSLRTNTGELFF. Drawing the rest from reference TRBV5-6 and TRBJ2-2, the complete variable domain is DAGVTQSPTHLIKTRGQQVTLRCSPKSGHDTVSWYQQALGQGPQFIFQYYEEEERQRGNFPDRFSGHQFPNYSSELNVNALLLGDSALYLCASSLRTNTGELFFGEGSRLTVL.

This clone was detected once. The chain links TRBV30 to TRBJ2-4, with TRBD2 as a possible D gene (5 bases). Germline CDR1 GTSNPN, CDR2 SVGIG (reference sequence). Trimming stripped 3 bases from V and 3 bases from J, with 9 bases between. The CDR3 totals 13 residues. The CDR3 sequence: CAWRSGVKNIQYF. The CDR3 coding sequence is TGTGCCTGGAGATCCGGGGTCAAAAACATTCAGTACTTC.

V is TRBV29-1 and J is TRBJ2-3, with 9 bases lining up with TRBD2. Germline loops: CDR1 SQVTM, CDR2 ANQGSEA. This CDR3 contains 17 residues. Unmatched junction bases numbered 9, after V lost 2 bases and J lost 0 bases. CDR3 amino acids: CSVEPGLAGISTDTQYF. In nucleotides, the CDR3 is TGCAGCGTTGAACCGGGACTAGCTGGTATTAGCACAGATACGCAGTATTTT.

In DNA, the CDR3 is TGTGCCATCAGGAAGTCCCCGGGACAGAATTCCTACGAGCAGTACTTC. Its protein is CAIRKSPGQNSYEQYF. This chain connects TRBV10-3 to TRBJ2-7; TRBD1 matches at 7 bases. The J segment lost 1 base and the V segment lost 6 bases, leaving 12 bases of the junction unmatched. From germline, CDR1 is ENHRY and CDR2 SYGVKD. This CDR3 is built from 16 residues.

In this sample, this clone turned up a few times. The gene calls are TRBV14 and TRBJ2-5; 12 bases fit TRBD2. In germline, CDR1 is SGHDN, CDR2 FVKESK. The V and J ends lost 0 bases and 4 bases, in that order; junction bases with no gene match: 3. This CDR3 region has 16 residues. CDR3 residues: CASSQEELAGGETQYF. The CDR3 DNA is TGTGCCAGCAGCCAAGAAGAACTAGCGGGAGGAGAGACCCAGTACTTC.

The chain carries TRBV11-2 and TRBJ2-7, with TRBD1 matching over 10 bases. Germline V gives CDR1 SGHAT, CDR2 FQNNGV. This CDR3 is built from 16 residues. Trimming took 4 bases from V and 2 from J; bases not matched to a gene: 8. The CDR3 nucleotides read TGTGCCAGCAGCTCACTCCGGGACAGGGGCGCCTACGAGCAGTACTTC. It specifies CASSSLRDRGAYEQYF.

The table lists this clone with a count of one. The genes are TRBV3-1 (or the pseudogene TRBV3-2) and TRBJ2-7; possibly TRBD2 for D (6 bases). CDR3 length equals 15 residues. V was trimmed by 1 base and J by 0 bases, leaving 10 bases between them. The germline V gene has CDR1 LGHDT and CDR2 YNNKEL (reference sequence). The DNA of the CDR3 is TGTGCCAGCAGCCAAGGGACTACTAGCTCCTACGAGCAGTACTTC. Residues: CASSQGTTSSYEQYF.

The V gene is TRBV25-1, the J gene TRBJ2-2; D gene ambiguous. The CDR3 is made up of 12 amino acids. Germline V gene data show CDR1 as MGHDK and CDR2 as SYGVNS. Trimming removed 9 bases from V and 1 base from J, with 6 bases in between. As DNA, the CDR3 is TGTGCCAGTACAGTGAACACCGGGGAGCTGTTTTTT. It is translated as CASTVNTGELFF.

V is TRBV28 and J is TRBJ2-7; D gene uncertain. The length of the CDR3 is 13 residues. The V end was cut by 3 bases, the J end by 4 bases, with 10 bases between. CDR1 and CDR2 (germline): MDHEN, SYDVKM. The CDR3 loop is CASSLFGGYEQYF. CDR3 coding DNA: TGTGCCAGCAGTTTGTTCGGTGGGTACGAGCAGTACTTC.